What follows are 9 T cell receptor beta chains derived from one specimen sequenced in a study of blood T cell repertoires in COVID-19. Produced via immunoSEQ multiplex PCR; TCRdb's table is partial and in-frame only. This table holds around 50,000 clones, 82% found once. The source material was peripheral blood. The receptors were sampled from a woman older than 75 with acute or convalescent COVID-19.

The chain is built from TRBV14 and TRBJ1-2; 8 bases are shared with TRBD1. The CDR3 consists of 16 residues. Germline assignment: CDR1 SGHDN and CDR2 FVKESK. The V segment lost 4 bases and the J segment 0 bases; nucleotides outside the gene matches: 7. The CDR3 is CASSPLDRAPNYGYTF. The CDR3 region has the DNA TGTGCCAGCAGCCCTTTGGACAGGGCACCTAACTATGGCTACACCTTC.

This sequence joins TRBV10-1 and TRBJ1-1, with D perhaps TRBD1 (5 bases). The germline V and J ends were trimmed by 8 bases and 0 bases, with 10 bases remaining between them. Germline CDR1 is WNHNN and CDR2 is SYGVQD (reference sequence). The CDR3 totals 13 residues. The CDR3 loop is CASRGTLNTEAFF. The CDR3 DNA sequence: TGCGCCAGCCGAGGGACTCTGAACACTGAAGCTTTCTTT.

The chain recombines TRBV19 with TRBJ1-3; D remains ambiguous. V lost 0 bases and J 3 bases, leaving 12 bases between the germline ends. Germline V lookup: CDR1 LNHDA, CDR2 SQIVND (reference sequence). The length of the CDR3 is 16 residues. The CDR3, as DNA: TGTGCCAGTAGTATAGACACCGCGAATTATGGAAACACCATATATTTT. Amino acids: CASSIDTANYGNTIYF.

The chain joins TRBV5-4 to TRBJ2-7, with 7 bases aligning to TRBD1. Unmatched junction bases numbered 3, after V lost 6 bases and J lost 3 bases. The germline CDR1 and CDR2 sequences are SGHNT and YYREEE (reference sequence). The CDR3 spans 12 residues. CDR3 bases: TGTGCCAGCACCGGGGACAGCTACGAGCAGTACTTC. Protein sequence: CASTGDSYEQYF.

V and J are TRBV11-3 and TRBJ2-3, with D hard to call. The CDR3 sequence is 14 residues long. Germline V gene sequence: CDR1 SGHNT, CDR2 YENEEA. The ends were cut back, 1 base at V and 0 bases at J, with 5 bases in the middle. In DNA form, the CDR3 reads TGTGCCAGCAGCTTAGGGCATAGCACAGATACGCAGTATTTT. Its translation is CASSLGHSTDTQYF.

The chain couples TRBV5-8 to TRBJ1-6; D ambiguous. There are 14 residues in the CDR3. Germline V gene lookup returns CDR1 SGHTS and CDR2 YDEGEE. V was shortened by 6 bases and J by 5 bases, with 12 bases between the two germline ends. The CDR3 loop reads CASTRRIDNSPLHF. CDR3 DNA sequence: TGTGCCAGCACCAGGAGGATCGATAATTCACCCCTCCACTTT.

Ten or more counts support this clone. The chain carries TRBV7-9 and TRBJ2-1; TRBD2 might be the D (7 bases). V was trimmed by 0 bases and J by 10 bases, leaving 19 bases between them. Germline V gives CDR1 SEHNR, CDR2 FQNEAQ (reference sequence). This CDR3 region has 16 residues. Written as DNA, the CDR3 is TGTGCCAGCAGCTTAGCAAGGGGGGGCCACCAGAGAGAGCAGTTCTTC. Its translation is CASSLARGGHQREQFF.

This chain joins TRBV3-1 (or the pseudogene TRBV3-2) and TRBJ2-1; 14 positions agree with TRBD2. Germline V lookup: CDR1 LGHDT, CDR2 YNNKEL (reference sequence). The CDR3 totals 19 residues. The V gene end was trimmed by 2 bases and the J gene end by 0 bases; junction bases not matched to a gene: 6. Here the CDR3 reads CASSQPGLAGATSYNEQFF. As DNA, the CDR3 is TGTGCCAGCAGCCAACCGGGACTAGCGGGAGCCACCTCCTACAATGAGCAGTTCTTC.

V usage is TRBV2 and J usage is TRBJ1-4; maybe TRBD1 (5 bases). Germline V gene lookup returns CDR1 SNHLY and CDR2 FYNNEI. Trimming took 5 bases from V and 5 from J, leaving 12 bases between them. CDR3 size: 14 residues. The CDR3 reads CASSSATENEKLFF. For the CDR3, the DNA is TGTGCCAGCAGTTCTGCGACAGAAAATGAAAAACTGTTTTTT.